Detailed here is one TCR beta chain. Germline CDR1 reads SEHNR; CDR2 reads FQNEAQ (reference sequence). CDR3 length: 12 amino acids. Between the trimmed V and J ends, which lost 5 bases and 4 bases, there was a span of 8 bases. This specimen comes from a study of T cell changes during pregnancy in multiple sclerosis. Generated by immunoSEQ multiplex PCR, the TCRdb table keeps only in-frame clones and is missing some. The sample lists about 120,000 clones, roughly 92% occurring once. The chain employs TRBV7-9 and TRBJ1-2; TRBD1 is a possible D gene (5 bases). This sequence was found in a female donor with multiple sclerosis, enrolled in a pregnancy study. Sample: peripheral blood, taken before pregnancy. CDR3 nucleotides: TGTGCCAGCAGCCCAGACAGCTATGGCTACACCTTC. Protein: CASSPDSYGYTF.